Listed here is a single T cell receptor beta chain. The antigen remains undetermined. The CDR3 contains 21 residues. CDR1 and CDR2 (germline): SGHTA, FQGTGA. Trimming took off 1 base at V and 0 bases at J, with 22 bases between the two ends. The record originates from a study of T cell responses to AZD1222 COVID-19 vaccine. The study, taken as a whole, reports: Among vaccine-associated CD4 TCRs, coverage spanned spike, with dominance at 160-218 and 743-854. The study reported that nearly half of spike-specific TCRs target unmutated variant regions. All repertoire sampling was performed exclusively after the peak T cell response. The study identified only six AZD1222 recipients as seropositive at baseline.

Generated by immunoSEQ multiplex PCR, the TCRdb table keeps only in-frame clones and is missing some. The sample lists about 100,000 clones, roughly 84% occurring once. The sequencing here drew on peripheral blood, taken on day 0 of AZD1222 vaccination. This chain connects TRBV7-3 to TRBJ2-6; D perhaps matches TRBD1 (5 bases). The sequence derives from an adult in good health. CDR3 bases: TGTGCCAGCAGCTTAAACGGCGGTGTAGGGGTCAAACCCTCTGGGGCCAACGTCCTGACTTTC. Translating gives CASSLNGGVGVKPSGANVLTF.